This TCR beta chain was sequenced during a study of molecular identifiers for immune sequencing clone quantification. The table lists this clonotype with many counts. TCRdb ran MiXCR on the PCR reads and lists one entry per CDR3 protein. The sample shows around 300,000 distinct CDR3 sequences, about 22% of them seen only once. The V gene's germline CDR1 is SGHDN and CDR2 FVKESK. The CDR3 length is 16 residues. The V and J ends lost 1 base and 3 bases, in that order; junction bases with no gene match: 3. The V gene is TRBV14, the J gene TRBJ2-3; 11 nucleotides agree with TRBD2. Sequencing was performed on naive CD8+ T cells from blood, with Jurkat cell RNA spiked in. Stated subset: FACS-sorted CD8+CD4-CCR7+CD45RA+ naive T cells. The sequence was obtained from a human donor in good health. Some libraries in this study had Jurkat cell RNA spiked in. The CDR3 DNA reads as TGTGCCAGCAGCCAAGTTGGGACTAGCGGTACAGATACGCAGTATTTT. This encodes CASSQVGTSGTDTQYF.